The rows below give T cell receptor beta chains drawn from one sample of a study of cytomegalovirus exposure and HLA in healthy donors. Produced via immunoSEQ multiplex PCR; TCRdb's table is partial and in-frame only. The repertoire holds 180,000 or so clones, with about four fifths as singletons. The source material was PBMCs. These receptors all stem from a woman in her 30s in good health and CMV-seronegative. The CDR3 runs from the conserved cysteine through the conserved F or W. D genes are given only for firm matches. For some rows the clone size is stated as once, few or many, or as a class when expanded; others skip it.

clone_size: NA; v_call: TRBV27; j_call: TRBJ2-3; d_call: NA; cdr3_aa: CASSLFGGLTDTQYF; cdr3_nt: TGTGCCAGCAGTTTGTTCGGGGGACTCACAGATACGCAGTATTTT
clone_size: NA; v_call: TRBV9; j_call: TRBJ2-5; d_call: TRBD1; cdr3_aa: CANSAVAGGETQYF; cdr3_nt: TGTGCCAACTCCGCGGTGGCAGGGGGTGAGACCCAGTACTTC
clone_size: NA; v_call: TRBV18; j_call: TRBJ2-1; d_call: TRBD2; cdr3_aa: CASAGLAGVYNEQFF; cdr3_nt: TGTGCCAGCGCCGGACTAGCGGGGGTGTACAATGAGCAGTTCTTC
clone_size: NA; v_call: TRBV6-1; j_call: TRBJ2-3; d_call: NA; cdr3_aa: CASSELLDTQYF; cdr3_nt: TGTGCCAGCAGTGAACTCTTAGATACGCAGTATTTT
clone_size: once; v_call: TRBV19; j_call: TRBJ1-6; d_call: NA; cdr3_aa: CASSIPTGSSYNSPLHF; cdr3_nt: TGTGCCAGTAGTATACCTACAGGGAGCTCCTATAATTCACCCCTCCACTTT
clone_size: NA; v_call: TRBV5-1; j_call: TRBJ2-5; d_call: NA; cdr3_aa: CASSLMASRGQETQYF; cdr3_nt: TGCGCCAGCAGCTTGATGGCTAGCCGGGGCCAAGAGACCCAGTACTTC
clone_size: NA; v_call: TRBV6-6; j_call: TRBJ2-5; d_call: NA; cdr3_aa: CASSYGGVETQYF; cdr3_nt: TGTGCCAGCAGTTACGGAGGCGTAGAGACCCAGTACTTC
clone_size: NA; v_call: TRBV5-1; j_call: TRBJ2-7; d_call: TRBD1; cdr3_aa: CASSRDRGDYEQYF; cdr3_nt: TGCGCCAGCAGCCGGGACAGGGGGGACTACGAGCAGTACTTC
clone_size: NA; v_call: TRBV7-3; j_call: TRBJ2-5; d_call: NA; cdr3_aa: CASSTQPGGETQYF; cdr3_nt: TGTGCCAGCAGCACCCAGCCAGGGGGGGAGACCCAGTACTTC
clone_size: NA; v_call: TRBV6-6; j_call: TRBJ2-7; d_call: TRBD1; cdr3_aa: CASSYSGQGPEQYF; cdr3_nt: TGTGCCAGCAGTTACTCCGGACAGGGGCCCGAGCAGTACTTC
clone_size: NA; v_call: TRBV6-6; j_call: TRBJ1-5; d_call: NA; cdr3_aa: CASGGLRNQPQHF; cdr3_nt: TGTGCCAGCGGTGGGCTTCGCAATCAGCCCCAGCATTTT
clone_size: few; v_call: TRBV6-1; j_call: TRBJ2-1; d_call: TRBD2; cdr3_aa: CASIYGGNYNEQFF; cdr3_nt: TGTGCCAGCATCTACGGGGGGAACTACAATGAGCAGTTCTTC
clone_size: NA; v_call: TRBV5-1; j_call: TRBJ2-3; d_call: TRBD2; cdr3_aa: CASSLDLAGDGDTQYF; cdr3_nt: TGCGCCAGCAGCTTGGATCTAGCGGGGGATGGGGATACGCAGTATTTT
clone_size: NA; v_call: TRBV7-2; j_call: TRBJ2-7; d_call: NA; cdr3_aa: CASSLAGRGEQYF; cdr3_nt: TGTGCCAGCAGCTTAGCGGGCAGGGGCGAGCAGTACTTC
clone_size: NA; v_call: TRBV10-2; j_call: TRBJ1-2; d_call: NA; cdr3_aa: CASSSSGYGGDYGYTF; cdr3_nt: TGCGCCAGCAGTAGTAGCGGGTATGGGGGTGACTATGGCTACACCTTC
clone_size: NA; v_call: TRBV29-1; j_call: TRBJ1-1; d_call: TRBD1; cdr3_aa: CSVEGTGNTEAFF; cdr3_nt: TGCAGCGTTGAAGGGACAGGCAACACTGAAGCTTTCTTT
clone_size: NA; v_call: TRBV7-7; j_call: TRBJ2-2; d_call: NA; cdr3_aa: CASSAREHTGELFF; cdr3_nt: TGTGCCAGCAGCGCCCGGGAACACACCGGGGAGCTGTTTTTT
clone_size: NA; v_call: TRBV6-5; j_call: TRBJ2-7; d_call: TRBD1; cdr3_aa: CASSSPGQGSYEQYF; cdr3_nt: TGTGCCAGCAGTTCTCCGGGACAGGGCTCCTACGAGCAGTACTTC
clone_size: NA; v_call: TRBV5-4; j_call: TRBJ1-1; d_call: TRBD1; cdr3_aa: CASSPRTGAEAFF; cdr3_nt: TGTGCCAGCAGCCCGCGGACAGGGGCTGAAGCTTTCTTT
clone_size: NA; v_call: TRBV4-3; j_call: TRBJ2-1; d_call: TRBD2; cdr3_aa: CASSQEMLAGGNEQFF; cdr3_nt: TGCGCCAGCAGCCAAGAAATGTTAGCGGGGGGCAATGAGCAGTTCTTC
clone_size: NA; v_call: TRBV14; j_call: TRBJ1-4; d_call: TRBD1; cdr3_aa: CASSQGDRSNEKLFF; cdr3_nt: TGTGCCAGCAGCCAAGGGGACAGATCTAATGAAAAACTGTTTTTT
clone_size: NA; v_call: TRBV18; j_call: TRBJ1-1; d_call: TRBD1; cdr3_aa: CASSLSRTGRNKNTEAFF; cdr3_nt: TGTGCCAGCTCACTGTCACGGACAGGTCGAAATAAGAACACTGAAGCTTTCTTT
clone_size: NA; v_call: TRBV4-2; j_call: TRBJ2-7; d_call: TRBD2; cdr3_aa: CASRPGTTDYEQYF; cdr3_nt: TGTGCCAGCAGGCCCGGGACTACCGACTACGAGCAGTACTTC
clone_size: NA; v_call: TRBV5-1; j_call: TRBJ1-2; d_call: TRBD1; cdr3_aa: CASSLGTGPYGYTF; cdr3_nt: TGCGCCAGCAGCTTGGGGACAGGTCCCTATGGCTACACCTTC
clone_size: NA; v_call: TRBV19; j_call: TRBJ1-6; d_call: TRBD1; cdr3_aa: CASSSDRGGSPLHF; cdr3_nt: TGTGCCAGTAGTTCCGACAGGGGTGGGTCACCCCTCCACTTT
clone_size: NA; v_call: TRBV28; j_call: TRBJ1-5; d_call: TRBD1; cdr3_aa: CASSDRANQPQHF; cdr3_nt: TGTGCCAGCAGTGACAGGGCTAATCAGCCCCAGCATTTT
clone_size: NA; v_call: TRBV5-1; j_call: TRBJ2-7; d_call: TRBD1; cdr3_aa: CASSEGQGNEQYF; cdr3_nt: TGCGCCAGCAGCGAGGGACAGGGTAACGAGCAGTACTTC
clone_size: NA; v_call: TRBV4-1; j_call: TRBJ2-7; d_call: TRBD1; cdr3_aa: CASSQQGVSYEQYF; cdr3_nt: TGCGCCAGCAGCCAACAGGGGGTCTCCTACGAGCAGTACTTC
clone_size: few; v_call: TRBV29-1; j_call: TRBJ2-3; d_call: NA; cdr3_aa: CSVARGAGESDTQYF; cdr3_nt: TGCAGCGTGGCCCGGGGGGCGGGGGAATCAGATACGCAGTATTTT
clone_size: NA; v_call: TRBV30; j_call: TRBJ1-5; d_call: NA; cdr3_aa: CAWSPRDNQPQHF; cdr3_nt: TGTGCCTGGTCTCCCAGGGACAATCAGCCCCAGCATTTT
clone_size: NA; v_call: TRBV2; j_call: TRBJ1-1; d_call: NA; cdr3_aa: CASSEAGGRDKAWNTEAFF; cdr3_nt: TGTGCCAGCAGTGAAGCGGGAGGTAGGGATAAAGCATGGAACACTGAAGCTTTCTTT
clone_size: once; v_call: TRBV5-6; j_call: TRBJ2-7; d_call: NA; cdr3_aa: CASSLLLRDYEQYF; cdr3_nt: TGTGCCAGCAGCTTACTTTTAAGAGACTACGAGCAGTACTTC
clone_size: NA; v_call: TRBV9; j_call: TRBJ1-2; d_call: TRBD1; cdr3_aa: CASSVAAQGVDGYTF; cdr3_nt: TGTGCCAGCAGCGTAGCCGCACAGGGGGTCGATGGCTACACCTTC
clone_size: NA; v_call: TRBV7-9; j_call: TRBJ1-2; d_call: NA; cdr3_aa: CASSLAGEGIGYTF; cdr3_nt: TGTGCCAGCAGCTTAGCAGGGGAGGGAATTGGCTACACCTTC
clone_size: NA; v_call: TRBV7-9; j_call: TRBJ1-6; d_call: NA; cdr3_aa: CASSEHSGNSPLHF; cdr3_nt: TGTGCCAGCAGCGAGCATTCAGGGAATTCACCCCTCCACTTT
clone_size: NA; v_call: TRBV29-1; j_call: TRBJ1-2; d_call: TRBD1; cdr3_aa: CSVARTGSIYGYTF; cdr3_nt: TGCAGCGTCGCACGGACAGGTTCCATCTATGGCTACACCTTC
clone_size: NA; v_call: TRBV6-1; j_call: TRBJ2-7; d_call: TRBD2; cdr3_aa: CASIPGGVKAYEQYF; cdr3_nt: TGTGCCAGCATTCCCGGGGGGGTAAAGGCCTACGAGCAGTACTTC
clone_size: once; v_call: TRBV4-1; j_call: TRBJ1-5; d_call: TRBD1; cdr3_aa: CASSHRQGTQPQHF; cdr3_nt: TGCGCCAGCAGCCACCGACAGGGAACTCAGCCCCAGCATTTT
clone_size: NA; v_call: TRBV2; j_call: TRBJ2-7; d_call: NA; cdr3_aa: CASSILYEQYF; cdr3_nt: TGTGCCAGCAGTATACTGTACGAGCAGTACTTC
clone_size: NA; v_call: TRBV6-4; j_call: TRBJ1-1; d_call: TRBD1; cdr3_aa: CASSVEQGGAGEAFF; cdr3_nt: TGTGCCAGCAGTGTCGAACAGGGGGGCGCCGGTGAAGCTTTCTTT
clone_size: NA; v_call: TRBV30; j_call: TRBJ2-5; d_call: TRBD2; cdr3_aa: CAWSASLAGGPQETQYF; cdr3_nt: TGTGCCTGGAGTGCGTCACTTGCGGGGGGACCTCAAGAGACCCAGTACTTC
clone_size: NA; v_call: TRBV4-1; j_call: TRBJ2-6; d_call: TRBD1; cdr3_aa: CASSQEGTGPSGANVLTF; cdr3_nt: TGCGCCAGCAGCCAGGAGGGGACAGGGCCGTCAGGGGCCAACGTCCTGACTTTC
clone_size: few; v_call: TRBV10-3; j_call: TRBJ2-7; d_call: TRBD2; cdr3_aa: CAISESTSGLYEQYF; cdr3_nt: TGTGCCATCAGTGAGTCGACTAGCGGGTTGTACGAGCAGTACTTC
clone_size: NA; v_call: TRBV11-1; j_call: TRBJ1-1; d_call: TRBD1; cdr3_aa: CASSSGQGGGSTEAFF; cdr3_nt: TGTGCCAGCAGCTCGGGACAGGGCGGAGGGAGCACTGAAGCTTTCTTT
clone_size: NA; v_call: TRBV6-6; j_call: TRBJ1-3; d_call: TRBD1; cdr3_aa: CASSQTGPGNTIYF; cdr3_nt: TGTGCCAGCAGTCAGACAGGGCCCGGAAACACCATATATTTT
clone_size: NA; v_call: TRBV10-1; j_call: TRBJ1-4; d_call: TRBD1; cdr3_aa: CASRGTGDEKLFF; cdr3_nt: TGCGCCAGCAGGGGGACAGGGGATGAAAAACTGTTTTTT
clone_size: NA; v_call: TRBV7-6; j_call: TRBJ1-1; d_call: TRBD1; cdr3_aa: CASSLGWTGTNTEAFF; cdr3_nt: TGTGCCAGCAGCTTAGGTTGGACAGGGACTAACACTGAAGCTTTCTTT
clone_size: NA; v_call: TRBV11-3; j_call: TRBJ2-5; d_call: NA; cdr3_aa: CASSQWGGGEETQYF; cdr3_nt: TGTGCCAGCAGCCAGTGGGGAGGCGGAGAAGAGACCCAGTACTTC
clone_size: NA; v_call: TRBV5-5; j_call: TRBJ2-1; d_call: TRBD1; cdr3_aa: CASSVKLRDRVINNEQFF; cdr3_nt: TGTGCCAGCAGCGTGAAGTTACGGGACAGGGTAATCAACAATGAGCAGTTCTTC